One and the same sample provided the 7 T cell receptor beta chains below, sequenced in a study of tumor-infiltrating lymphocytes in primary liver carcinoma (dated by TCRdb to the late 2010s). Without any cell sorting, total RNA and DNA were extracted together from around 18-30 mg of bulk tissue using the AllPrep DNA/RNA mini kit. The run used an Illumina HiSeq 2500. TCRbeta-specific cDNA was reverse-transcribed from roughly 500 ng total RNA using a constant-region primer and ProtoScript II reverse transcriptase. TCRbeta libraries were built with three nested multiplex PCR rounds, a slightly modified ARM-PCR procedure. Each of the first two PCR rounds ran for approximately 9 cycles and used multiplex TRBV1-TRBV30 forward primers together with a Cbeta reverse primer. TCRdb cleaned the public reads at Q25 with fastp, built clones with MiXCR and kept in-frame beta chains. Identical CDR3 protein sequences are pooled into one entry, listed with their most common genes and DNA. For this sample there are around 81,000 distinct CDR3 sequences; 71% appear just once. The ten most abundant clones make up 12% to 15% of the sample.

Sequencing was performed on liver tumor tissue from sampling region 4. The meaning of the sample's cell subset or site label: tumor region T4, right-lateral pole. The receptors here all came from a woman aged 55-75 years with primary liver carcinoma and hepatitis B virus infection.

As concerns this clonotype: The missing conserved phenylalanine or tryptophan at the end of this CDR3 makes a read error likely. The V and J genes are TRBV6-5 and TRBJ2-7, with 9 nucleotides matching TRBD2. Germline V lookup: CDR1 MNHEY, CDR2 SVGAGI. CDR3 length equals 15 residues. The CDR3, as DNA: TGTCCCAGCAACGCGGCGGCGGGAGGGTACTACGAGCAGTACTCC. It encodes CPSNAAAGGYYEQYS.

Note on this clonotype: An end of the junction differs from the germline gene, which may be a read error. The chain combines TRBV6-1 with TRBJ2-2; D is possibly TRBD1 or TRBD2 (5 bases each). CDR1 and CDR2 (germline): MNHNS, SASEGT. This CDR3 is built from 16 residues. CDR3 residues: CVSTRLLSGFTGVLFF. In DNA form, the CDR3 reads TGTGTCAGCACCCGCCTCTTATCAGGGTTTACCGGGGTGCTGTTTTTT.

In regard to this clonotype: One junction end does not reproduce the germline sequence, and a read error may be involved. The rearrangement links TRBV6-6 to TRBJ1-2; D gene ambiguous. The CDR3 consists of 13 residues. Germline loops: CDR1 MNHNY, CDR2 SVGAGI (reference sequence). The CDR3 bases are TGTGCCAGCACTTATATAAGCAACCATGGCTACATCTTC. Translating gives CASTYISNHGYIF.

Points on this clonotype: One end of the junction does not line up with germline, which may come from a read error. For the CDR3, the DNA is TGCGTCAGCAGCCAAGAATTTCTGGTAGATACGCAGTATTTT. Translated: CVSSQEFLVDTQYF. The chain is built from TRBV4-1 and TRBJ2-3; D not resolved. Looked up from germline, CDR1 is MGHRA and CDR2 is YSYEKL. The CDR3 covers 14 residues.

On this clonotype itself: Germline is not matched at one junction end, which may reflect a read error. This rearrangement joins TRBV12-3 or TRBV12-4 to TRBJ1-3, with TRBD1 as a possible D gene (6 bases). The CDR3 runs 17 residues. Here the CDR3 DNA reads TGTCCCAGCAGCCTGCCCACAGGGAGACCTCGGGGGAACACCATATATTTT. Encoded protein: CPSSLPTGRPRGNTIYF.

This clonotype was counted once. Germline is not matched at one junction end, which may reflect a read error. The chain has TRBV11-2 and TRBJ2-7; perhaps TRBD2 as D (5 bases). Per germline, CDR1 SGHAT and CDR2 FQNNGV. This CDR3 is 12 amino acids long. The CDR3 bases are TGTGCCAACAGCCGCACTAGACTCGAGCAGTACTTC. Its translation is CANSRTRLEQYF.

With respect to this clonotype: A much larger clone differs by one base, so this may be a read error. V and J are TRBV30 and TRBJ1-1, with 8 bases matching TRBD1. V shed 1 base and J 0 bases; nucleotides not matched to a gene: 7. CDR1 is GTSNPN and CDR2 is SVGIG in the germline V gene (reference sequence). The CDR3 covers 16 residues. DNA of the CDR3: TGTGCCTGGAGTGCGAGTGGGACAGGTATGAACACTGAAGCTTTCTTT. Encoded protein: CAWSASGTGMNTEAFF.